These T cell receptor beta chains were read from a single sample in a study of blood T cell repertoires in COVID-19. Profiling relied on immunoSEQ multiplex PCR, and the TCRdb table lists in-frame clones only, not all of them. The table lists around 220,000 clones, approximately 78% of them singletons. Sequencing was done on a sample of peripheral blood. All receptors come from an elderly woman with COVID-19, enrolled during active disease. Both conserved end residues are part of each CDR3. Fields, in order: J gene, V gene, D gene, clone size, CDR3 protein, CDR3 DNA. A D gene is named only where the DNA matches it firmly. For some rows the clone size is stated as once, few or many, or as a class when expanded; others skip it.

>TRBJ2-5|TRBV10-3|-|-
CAIAGRQGYF
TGTGCCATCGCGGGGAGGCAGGGATACTTC
>TRBJ1-1|TRBV4-1|-|-
CASSQAGYKGVEAFF
TGCGCCAGCAGCCAAGCCGGGTACAAGGGGGTTGAAGCTTTCTTT
>TRBJ2-3|TRBV10-3|TRBD2|-
CAISGTSGMQYF
TGTGCCATCAGTGGCACTAGCGGGATGCAGTATTTT
>TRBJ1-5|TRBV28|-|-
CASSPPRPNQPQHF
TGTGCCAGCAGTCCCCCCAGGCCCAATCAGCCCCAGCATTTT
>TRBJ2-1|TRBV11-3|TRBD2|-
CASSLSGRATEQFF
TGTGCCAGCAGCTTGAGCGGGAGGGCCACTGAGCAGTTCTTC
>TRBJ1-1|TRBV4-1|-|-
CASSPRDMNTEAFF
TGCGCCAGCAGCCCCCGGGACATGAACACTGAAGCTTTCTTT
>TRBJ2-7|TRBV7-2|TRBD2|-
CASTPYGGGSYEQYF
TGTGCCAGCACCCCTTACGGCGGGGGCTCCTACGAGCAGTACTTC
>TRBJ1-2|TRBV24-1|-|-
CATSPSGDGSVGYTF
TGTGCCACCAGCCCAAGTGGTGACGGGTCGGTTGGCTACACCTTC
>TRBJ2-7|TRBV6-1|TRBD1|-
CASSEPPRGLGEQYF
TGTGCCAGCAGTGAACCCCCCAGGGGGCTCGGCGAGCAGTACTTC
>TRBJ1-1|TRBV20-1|-|few
CSAGGYTEAFF
TGCAGTGCCGGGGGTTACACTGAAGCTTTCTTT
>TRBJ2-1|TRBV3-1/TRBV3-2|-|-
CASSPWRGQGNEQFF
TGTGCCAGCAGCCCGTGGCGGGGGCAGGGCAATGAGCAGTTCTTC
>TRBJ1-2|TRBV9|-|-
CASSRDTGYGYTF
TGTGCCAGCAGCAGAGACACCGGCTATGGCTACACCTTC
>TRBJ1-6|TRBV6-2/TRBV6-3|TRBD1|-
CASSVTGSTNSPLHF
TGTGCCAGCAGTGTGACAGGGTCGACTAATTCACCCCTCCACTTT
>TRBJ2-1|TRBV27|TRBD2|-
CASSLVAGAGHEQFF
TGTGCCAGCAGTTTGGTAGCGGGAGCAGGACATGAGCAGTTCTTC
>TRBJ1-5|TRBV11-2|TRBD1|-
CASSPGTGGALQPQHF
TGTGCCAGCAGCCCCGGGACAGGGGGCGCGTTGCAGCCCCAGCATTTT
>TRBJ1-4|TRBV18|-|-
CASSPPGGPNEKLFF
TGTGCCAGCTCACCACCGGGGGGACCTAATGAAAAACTGTTTTTT
>TRBJ1-1|TRBV15|-|few
CATSLTQGTGTEAFF
TGTGCCACCAGCTTGACCCAGGGAACAGGCACTGAAGCTTTCTTT
>TRBJ2-7|TRBV6-5|-|few
CASSYKTKQYF
TGTGCCAGCAGTTACAAGACAAAGCAGTACTTC
>TRBJ1-3|TRBV28|-|-
CASTQTQGVSGNTIYF
TGTGCCAGCACTCAAACTCAGGGCGTCTCTGGAAACACCATATATTTT
>TRBJ2-2|TRBV7-9|-|-
CASSLEGGSTGELFF
TGTGCCAGCAGCTTAGAAGGGGGTAGCACCGGGGAGCTGTTTTTT
>TRBJ2-1|TRBV28|-|-
CAGSEARFSYNEQFF
TGTGCCGGATCCGAAGCGCGATTCTCCTACAATGAGCAGTTCTTC
>TRBJ2-3|TRBV15|-|-
CATSREVAIASTDTQYF
TGTGCCACCAGCAGAGAGGTAGCGATCGCAAGCACAGATACGCAGTATTTT